The 27 T cell receptor beta chains below come from one sample, sequenced in a study of regulatory T cells in long-lasting Graves disease. Arm-PCR of CDR3 regions and iRepertoire HTBI primers were the basis on which TCR beta libraries were built. TCRdb redid the calling of the multiplex PCR reads with MiXCR, one entry per CDR3 protein. This table holds about 620,000 distinct CDR3 sequences, roughly 15% found once. Time point reported: newly diagnosed GD, antithyroid drugs for less than 3 months. There was RNA extracted from PBMCs, and the TCR library was made from it. Another study also made use of these data, one on T cells in Graves' hyperthyroidism and ophthalmopathy.

This sample comprised peripheral blood mononuclear cells (PBMCs), obtained at new diagnosis, from a patient treated with antithyroid drugs. The source of these receptors is a woman in her 30s with Graves disease.

This clonotype was counted many times. The V call is TRBV7-8, the J call TRBJ2-1, with 8 positions matching TRBD2. The CDR3 totals 19 residues. The trim removed 5 bases at V and 8 bases at J, leaving 23 bases unmatched. Germline V CDR1 and CDR2: SGHVS, FQNEAQ. The CDR3 loop reads CASSRLQNQAGGVPYEQFF. Written as DNA, the CDR3 is TGTGCCAGCAGCCGACTACAAAACCAGGCGGGAGGAGTTCCGTATGAGCAGTTCTTC. The full variable domain, with the rest looked up from reference TRBV7-8 and TRBJ2-1, is GAGVSQSPRYKVAKRGQDVALRCDPISGHVSLFWYQQALGQGPEFLTYFQNEAQLDKSGLPSDRFFAERPEGSVSTLKIQRTQQEDSAVYLCASSRLQNQAGGVPYEQFFGPGTRLTVL.

Of note for this clonotype: An end of the junction differs from the germline gene, which may be a read error. This chain uses TRBV18 with TRBJ1-5, with 7 bases aligning to TRBD1. This CDR3 is built from 16 residues. Germline V gene sequence: CDR1 KGHSH, CDR2 LQKENI. The CDR3 DNA reads as TGTGCCTGCTCACAGGGGAGCCGGGACGGAGATCAGCCCCAGCATTTT. It translates to CACSQGSRDGDQPQHF. Looking up the rest from reference TRBV18 and TRBJ1-5 gives the full variable domain: NAGVMQNPRHLVRRRGQEARLRCSPMKGHSHVYWYRQLPEEGLKFMVYLQKENIIDESGMPKERFSAEFPKEGPSILRIQQVVRGDSAAYFCACSQGSRDGDQPQHFGDGTRLSIL.

This clonotype was detected many times. Here the CDR3 DNA reads TGTGCCAGCAAACTTACCGGGACAGGTTACAATGAGCAGTTCTTC. Residues: CASKLTGTGYNEQFF. The chain recombines TRBV2 with TRBJ2-1; TRBD1 matches 8 bases. The length of the CDR3 is 15 residues. The germline V gene encodes CDR1 SNHLY and CDR2 FYNNEI. With V trimmed by 7 bases and J by 4 bases, 9 bases remained unmatched.

This chain joins TRBV5-6 and TRBJ1-2, with D hard to call. V was trimmed by 2 bases and J by 4 bases, leaving 15 bases between them. The germline CDR1 and CDR2 sequences are SGHDT and YYEEEE. The CDR3 runs 15 residues. CDR3 loop: CASSLVDGTSYGYTF. The CDR3 DNA reads TGTGCCAGCAGCTTAGTCGACGGAACTTCCTATGGCTACACCTTC.

This clonotype was counted many times. The gene calls are TRBV3-1 and TRBJ1-2; 7 bases are a match to TRBD1. Germline trimming cut 0 bases from V and 4 bases from J; bases unmatched to any gene: 5. The V gene's germline CDR1 is LGHDT and CDR2 YNNKEL (reference sequence). The CDR3 is made up of 15 amino acids. The CDR3 here is CASSQDFSGGYGYTF. The CDR3 coding sequence is TGTGCCAGCAGCCAAGATTTCTCAGGGGGCTATGGCTACACCTTC.

Turning to this clonotype: With a much larger clone just one base away, this may be a read error. The chain recombines TRBV10-3 with TRBJ2-7; D is possibly TRBD2 (6 bases). The length of the CDR3 is 15 residues. The V gene's germline CDR1 is ENHRY and CDR2 SYGVKD. V lost 3 bases, J lost 0 bases, and 12 bases lay in between. The CDR3 loop reads CAISERGSSSYEQYF. CDR3 in DNA: TGTGCCATCAGTGAACGGGGGAGCTCCTCCTACGAGCAGTACTTC.

The rearrangement uses TRBV7-2 and TRBJ2-1, with D unclear. CDR1 SGHTA and CDR2 FQGNSA come from the germline V gene. This CDR3 has 12 amino acids. Trimming left V 7 bases short and J 5 bases short, with 9 bases between. The DNA for the CDR3 is TGTGCCAGCACCACCACAAACAATGAGCAGTTCTTC. This encodes CASTTTNNEQFF.

This clonotype has at least ten counts. The chain employs TRBV28 and TRBJ1-2, with D uncertain. The CDR3 runs to 14 residues. V lost 10 bases, J lost 6 bases, and 21 bases lay in between. CDR1 is MDHEN, CDR2 SYDVKM, per germline. In DNA form, the CDR3 reads TGTGCCACAACGAATGAATGGAACTATCATGGCTACACCTTC. It yields the protein CATTNEWNYHGYTF.

Turning to this clonotype: It may be a read error: a sequence one base away is much more abundant. The chain joins TRBV11-3 to TRBJ1-2; possible D gene TRBD1, 6 bases. Per the germline V gene, CDR1 is SGHNT and CDR2 is YENEEA. The CDR3 is 15 residues long. This CDR3 reads CASSQHAGQLYDYTF. The CDR3 DNA reads as TGTGCCAGCAGCCAACACGCCGGACAGCTTTATGACTACACCTTC.

This clonotype has more than one count but fewer than ten. The chain couples TRBV5-1 to TRBJ2-3; TRBD2 agrees at 11 bases. This CDR3 has 18 amino acids. V lost 0 bases to trimming and J lost 6 bases; unmatched junction nucleotides: 12. Germline CDR1 reads SGHRS; CDR2 reads YFSETQ. CDR3 region: CASSLETSGSSLGDTQYF. Here the CDR3 DNA reads TGCGCCAGCAGCTTGGAAACTAGCGGGAGCTCGCTGGGGGATACGCAGTATTTT.

Comment on this clonotype: One end of the junction is discordant with germline, which a read error may explain. This chain uses TRBV3-1 with TRBJ2-7; either TRBD1 or TRBD2 may fit D (5 bases each). Germline values: CDR1 LGHDT, CDR2 YNNKEL (reference sequence). The CDR3 contains 16 residues. The CDR3 nucleotides are TGTGCCAGCAGCCAAGATGGACTCCTGAGGGGCTACGAGCAGTGCTTC. Translated, it gives CASSQDGLLRGYEQCF.

This clonotype was counted at least ten times. The V gene is TRBV27, the J gene TRBJ2-7, with 7 bases that match TRBD2. CDR1 MNHEY and CDR2 SMNVEV come from the germline V gene (reference sequence). The V segment lost 3 bases and the J segment 6 bases; nucleotides outside the gene matches: 11. The CDR3 is made up of 15 amino acids. CDR3 in amino acids: CASSFSTAGIGEQYF. DNA of the CDR3: TGTGCCAGCAGTTTCTCGACAGCGGGAATCGGCGAGCAGTACTTC.

This clonotype appeared a few times. The J gene is TRBJ2-2, the V gene TRBV10-2; 16 nucleotides match TRBD2. Germline V CDR1 and CDR2: WSHSY, SAAADI. The length of the CDR3 is 18 residues. Trimming took 4 bases from V and 4 from J; bases not matched to a gene: 6. CDR3 region: CASSVGLAGGPRTGELFF. The CDR3 DNA reads as TGCGCCAGCAGTGTGGGACTAGCGGGAGGGCCTCGCACCGGGGAGCTGTTTTTT.

On this clonotype: One junction end disagrees with the germline gene, perhaps due to a read error. V usage is TRBV24-1 and J usage is TRBJ1-5; D gene unclear. CDR1 is KGHDR and CDR2 is SFDVKD in the germline V gene. There are 13 residues in the CDR3. The CDR3: CATSDPGNQPQHF. The CDR3 region has the DNA TGTGCCACCAGTGATCCAGGCAATCAGCCCCAGCATTTC.

This clonotype has a single count. V gene TRBV10-3 combines with J gene TRBJ2-7; 8 bases map to TRBD1. This CDR3 has 14 residues. Germline CDR1 is ENHRY and CDR2 is SYGVKD. With 1 base clipped from V and 5 bases from J, the junction kept 4 bases outside the gene matches. CDR3 coding DNA: TGTGCCATCAGTGAGTTCGGACAGGGCAACGAGCAGTACTTC. It codes for CAISEFGQGNEQYF.

This clonotype came up a few times. The genes are TRBV6-2 or TRBV6-3 and TRBJ1-6, with D tentatively TRBD1 (6 bases). V dropped 11 bases and J dropped 2 bases, with 16 bases sitting between them. This CDR3 contains 15 residues. Germline V CDR1 and CDR2: MNHEY, SVGEGT. The CDR3 loop reads CALRGGDAYNSPLHF. The CDR3 DNA sequence: TGTGCCCTCAGAGGGGGGGACGCCTATAATTCACCCCTCCACTTT.

CDR3 region: CASSLGAYENQPQHF. The CDR3 nucleotides read TGTGCCAGCAGTCTAGGTGCATACGAAAATCAGCCCCAGCATTTT. The V and J genes are TRBV28 and TRBJ1-5, with D uncertain. Per germline, CDR1 MDHEN and CDR2 SYDVKM. Trimming took 5 bases from V and 4 from J, leaving 15 bases between them. The CDR3 is 15 residues long.

The V call is TRBV9, the J call TRBJ1-2, with D maybe TRBD1 (6 bases). V shed 4 bases and J shed 7 bases, with 14 bases lying between them. The germline V gene encodes CDR1 SGDLS and CDR2 YYNGEE. This CDR3 has 13 amino acids. Written as DNA, the CDR3 is TGTGCCAGCAGCCAAACAGGGAATGCTGGCTACACCTTC. Amino acids: CASSQTGNAGYTF.

This clonotype was picked up a small number of times. The gene calls are TRBV4-1 and TRBJ2-1; D is unresolved. CDR1 and CDR2 from the germline V gene are MGHRA and YSYEKL. The CDR3 totals 16 residues. V was cut by 7 bases and J by 9 bases, with 25 bases left in between. This chain's CDR3 is CASNPSWTERRIEQFF. The DNA of the CDR3 is TGCGCCAGCAACCCTTCTTGGACGGAACGAAGAATTGAGCAGTTCTTC.

The chain recombines TRBV10-3 with TRBJ2-7; 12 nucleotides align to TRBD1. Trimming took 2 bases from V and 5 from J; bases not matched to a gene: 4. This CDR3 spans 15 amino acids. CDR1 is ENHRY, CDR2 SYGVKD, per germline. CDR3 in amino acids: CAISEPGTGGDEQYF. The CDR3 DNA sequence: TGTGCCATCAGTGAGCCCGGGACAGGGGGCGACGAGCAGTACTTC.

This clonotype was picked up one time. The CDR3 sequence: CASSSLLAGVSYNEQFF. The CDR3 bases are TGTGCCAGCAGCTCCCTACTAGCGGGGGTATCCTACAATGAGCAGTTCTTC. The rearrangement links TRBV7-9 to TRBJ2-1, with 11 bases matching TRBD2. V dropped 4 bases and J dropped 1; count of bases not matched to a gene: 6. CDR1 SEHNR and CDR2 FQNEAQ come from the germline V gene (reference sequence). There are 17 residues in the CDR3.

At least ten counts were recorded for this clonotype. The gene calls are TRBV5-1 and TRBJ2-1; tentatively, D is TRBD2 (5 bases). V was clipped by 0 bases and J by 6 bases, with 13 bases between them. The CDR3 is 15 amino acids. CDR1 is SGHRS and CDR2 is YFSETQ in the germline V gene. The CDR3 region has the DNA TGCGCCAGCAGCTTGGGGAGTCGGGGATCCAATGAGCAGTTCTTC. Amino acid sequence: CASSLGSRGSNEQFF.

The chain is built from TRBV6-1 and TRBJ1-1; D ambiguous. The germline V and J ends were trimmed by 6 bases and 4 bases, with 15 bases remaining between them. This CDR3 has 14 amino acids. The germline CDR1 and CDR2 sequences are MNHNS and SASEGT. The CDR3 sequence: CASSPAGRSTEAFF. As DNA, the CDR3 is TGTGCCAGCAGCCCGGCGGGGAGGAGCACTGAAGCTTTCTTT.

The table lists this clonotype with a few counts. The rearrangement uses TRBV6-2 or TRBV6-3 and TRBJ1-3; 8 nucleotides match TRBD1. This CDR3 is 16 amino acids long. Losses at the gene ends were 5 bases for V and 4 bases for J; bases not matched to a gene: 10. Germline values: CDR1 MNHEY, CDR2 SVGEGT. The CDR3, as DNA: TGTGCCAGCAGTGCGAACAGGGGGAGGACGGGAAACACCATATATTTT. This sequence encodes CASSANRGRTGNTIYF.

Here the CDR3 reads CASSIEGRATQPQHF. The CDR3 coding sequence is TGTGCCAGTAGTATAGAGGGCAGGGCTACTCAGCCCCAGCATTTT. The gene calls are TRBV19 and TRBJ1-5; maybe TRBD1 (5 bases). Germline V CDR1 and CDR2: LNHDA, SQIVND (reference sequence). The CDR3 runs 15 residues. Trimming removed 0 bases at V and 6 bases at J, with 12 bases between.

Ten or more counts support this clonotype. The chain employs TRBV11-3 and TRBJ2-3; D ambiguous. The end of the DNA aligns better with TRBJ2-5, so the J call may be wrong. CDR3 length: 12 amino acids. Germline V gives CDR1 SGHNT, CDR2 YENEEA. This chain's CDR3 is CASSSGTGTQYF. In DNA, the CDR3 is TGTGCCAGCAGCTCCGGTACGGGGACCCAGTACTTC.

The V and J genes are TRBV20-1 and TRBJ2-7; TRBD2 aligns across 9 bases. The better agreement between TRBJ2-1 and the DNA end casts doubt on the J call. Germline V gene sequence: CDR1 DFQATT, CDR2 SNEGSKA (reference sequence). CDR3 size: 16 residues. The CDR3 bases are TGCAGTGCTAAGTCACCCGGGGCTAGCGGGAACAATGAGCAGTTCTTC. It codes for CSAKSPGASGNNEQFF.